Listed below are T cell receptor beta chains from one sample, sequenced in a study of regulatory T cells in long-lasting Graves disease. TCRdb re-derived calls from the multiplex PCR reads in MiXCR, one entry per CDR3 protein. The repertoire holds 400,000 to 500,000 distinct CDR3 sequences, with under 25% as singletons. The sequencing here drew on peripheral blood mononuclear cells (PBMCs), taken when the disease was refractory, from a patient treated with antithyroid drugs. These receptors were taken from a female donor with Graves disease. Each CDR3 is given with its conserved first and last residue. A D gene is named only where the DNA matches it firmly. A row's size may be missing; if present it is once, few, many or a size class.

D gene,V gene,clone size,J gene,CDR3 protein,CDR3 DNA
-,TRBV2,many,TRBJ2-6,CASAYGRGQAGANVLTF,TGTGCCAGCGCCTATGGCAGGGGACAAGCTGGGGCCAACGTCCTGACTTTC
TRBD1,TRBV3-1,-,TRBJ1-3,CASSPPRTGISGNTIYF,TGTGCCAGCAGCCCACCCCGGACAGGAATCTCTGGAAACACCATATATTTT
-,TRBV11-3,many,TRBJ1-1,CASSRSAGVTEAFF,TGTGCCAGCAGCCGGTCGGCAGGGGTCACTGAAGCTTTCTTT
-,TRBV6-1,many,TRBJ2-7,CASGNVEQYF,TGTGCCAGCGGAAACGTCGAGCAGTACTTC
-,TRBV5-1,-,TRBJ2-7,CASSLAHEGRIEQYF,TGCGCCAGCAGCTTGGCCCACGAGGGACGGATCGAGCAGTACTTC
-,TRBV12-3/TRBV12-4,-,TRBJ1-1,CASSLGGGSRNTEAFF,TGTGCCAGCAGTTTAGGAGGGGGGAGTAGGAACACTGAAGCTTTCTTT
-,TRBV2,many,TRBJ1-1,CASSKEVETEAFF,TGTGCCAGCAGTAAAGAGGTAGAGACTGAAGCTTTCTTT
-,TRBV10-3,few,TRBJ1-2,CAISEMNYGYTF,TGTGCCATCAGTGAAATGAACTATGGCTACACCTTC
TRBD1,TRBV18,-,TRBJ1-4,CASSPVGQGEKLFF,TGTGCCAGCTCACCAGTGGGACAGGGAGAAAAACTGTTTTTT
-,TRBV3-1,few,TRBJ2-1,CASSQGVIAYNEQFF,TGTGCCAGCAGCCAAGGGGTAATTGCCTACAATGAGCAGTTCTTC
TRBD1,TRBV7-2,many,TRBJ1-1,CASSPGQGVGRAEAFF,TGTGCCAGCAGCCCGGGACAGGGGGTCGGCAGGGCTGAAGCTTTCTTT
-,TRBV28,-,TRBJ1-5,CASSSGVDSNQPQHF,TGTGCCAGCAGTTCGGGGGTAGATAGCAATCAGCCCCAGCATTTT
TRBD1,TRBV28,many,TRBJ2-7,CASGRGTATNSYEQYF,TGTGCCAGCGGCAGAGGGACAGCTACCAACTCCTACGAGCAGTACTTC
-,TRBV25-1,-,TRBJ1-2,CASSEVGAGGYGYTF,TGTGCCAGCAGTGAAGTAGGGGCCGGCGGCTATGGCTACACCTTC
TRBD1,TRBV12-5,many,TRBJ2-1,CASGDRGTNEQFF,TGTGCTAGTGGTGACAGGGGGACGAATGAGCAGTTCTTC
-,TRBV13,many,TRBJ1-2,CASRRPLQVEYGYTF,TGTGCCAGCAGACGGCCGTTACAGGTGGAGTATGGCTACACCTTC
-,TRBV27,-,TRBJ2-3,CASSLAQVTDTQYF,TGTGCCAGCAGTTTAGCCCAGGTCACAGATACGCAGTATTTT
-,TRBV6-2/TRBV6-3,-,TRBJ2-5,CAIGLAFSNGGGTQHF,TGTGCCATCGGATTGGCCTTTTCGAATGGAGGTGGGACCCAGCACTTC
-,TRBV6-2/TRBV6-3,many,TRBJ2-5,CASSYRDFQETQYF,TGTGCCAGCAGTTACAGGGACTTCCAAGAGACCCAGTACTTC
-,TRBV7-9,few,TRBJ1-1,CASSLDGGVGIFYTEAFF,TGTGCCAGCAGCTTAGACGGCGGGGTAGGGATCTTTTACACTGAAGCTTTCTTT
TRBD2,TRBV2,many,TRBJ2-7,CASSEPGLVAHEQYF,TGTGCCAGCAGTGAACCGGGACTAGTTGCCCACGAGCAGTACTTC
-,TRBV6-1,-,TRBJ2-7,CASSPPRATYEQYF,TGTGCCAGCAGTCCCCCTCGGGCTACCTACGAGCAGTACTTC
-,TRBV7-2,many,TRBJ2-7,CASSLVARIHEQYF,TGTGCCAGCAGCTTAGTTGCTAGAATCCACGAGCAGTACTTC
-,TRBV3-1,-,TRBJ2-7,CASSQDSGLGEQYF,TGTGCCAGCAGCCAAGATTCAGGGCTCGGCGAGCAGTACTTC
-,TRBV7-9,-,TRBJ2-5,CASSLGRGGAKYQETQYF,TGTGCCAGCAGCTTAGGCCGCGGCGGGGCTAAGTACCAAGAGACCCAGTACTTC
-,TRBV5-4,few,TRBJ1-1,CASTLEEALGTEAFF,TGTGCCAGCACCCTTGAGGAGGCGCTGGGCACTGAAGCTTTCTTT
-,TRBV14,few,TRBJ1-4,CASSQDLGGRLFF,TGTGCCAGCAGCCAAGATCTAGGCGGGAGGTTGTTCTTC
TRBD1,TRBV12-3/TRBV12-4,many,TRBJ1-4,CASSHRGRDEKLFF,TGTGCCAGCAGCCACAGGGGTAGAGACGAAAAACTGTTTTTT
-,TRBV28,-,TRBJ2-3,CATSYPTGARTDTQYF,TGTGCCACCAGTTATCCCACGGGGGCGCGCACAGATACGCAGTATTTT
-,TRBV7-8,many,TRBJ1-1,CASSLGFRNTEAFF,TGTGCCAGCAGCTTAGGGTTCAGGAACACTGAAGCTTTCTTT
TRBD1,TRBV30,few,TRBJ1-2,CAWVSQGPGDGYTF,TGTGCCTGGGTGTCACAGGGGCCGGGTGATGGCTACACCTTC
-,TRBV6-1,many,TRBJ1-2,CASSLQEFYGYTF,TGTGCCAGCAGTCTACAGGAATTCTATGGCTACACCTTC
TRBD1,TRBV18,-,TRBJ2-7,CASSEGQGLDEQYF,TGTGCCAGCTCCGAGGGACAGGGGCTCGACGAGCAGTACTTC
-,TRBV6-5,many,TRBJ2-7,CASSYQAHSYEQYF,TGTGCCAGCAGTTACCAGGCCCACTCCTACGAGCAGTACTTC
-,TRBV3-1,-,TRBJ1-2,CASSQAQGFTF,TGTGCCAGCAGCCAAGCACAGGGATTCACCTTC
-,TRBV6-1,many,TRBJ1-1,CASMLQLNTEAFF,TGTGCCAGCATGTTGCAGCTGAACACTGAAGCTTTCTTT
-,TRBV10-3,few,TRBJ2-6,CAISPGHTTSGANVLTF,TGTGCCATCAGCCCGGGACACACTACCTCCGGGGCCAACGTCCTGACTTTC
-,TRBV30,many,TRBJ1-2,CACPTGSAYGYTF,TGTGCCTGCCCGACAGGTTCGGCCTATGGCTACACCTTC
TRBD1,TRBV27,many,TRBJ2-7,CASRRKDRGPYEQYF,TGTGCCAGCAGACGGAAGGACAGGGGGCCCTACGAGCAGTACTTC
-,TRBV6-2/TRBV6-3,-,TRBJ2-7,CASRTADTYEQYF,TGTGCCAGTAGGACAGCGGACACCTACGAGCAGTACTTC
TRBD1,TRBV6-1,many,TRBJ1-6,CASGPATGRNSPLHF,TGTGCCAGCGGCCCCGCGACAGGGCGGAATTCACCCCTCCACTTT
-,TRBV12-3/TRBV12-4,many,TRBJ1-5,CASSPINQPQHF,TGTGCCAGCAGTCCAATAAATCAGCCCCAGCATTTT
TRBD1,TRBV18,-,TRBJ2-5,CASSPLVGTVETQYF,TGTGCCAGCTCACCACTTGTTGGGACAGTGGAGACCCAGTACTTC
-,TRBV24-1,-,TRBJ2-5,CATSDLGTQTQYF,TGTGCCACCAGTGATTTGGGCACACAGACCCAGTACTTC
-,TRBV19,few,TRBJ1-1,CASEFASF,TGTGCCAGTGAATTCGCATCCTTT
-,TRBV10-3,few,TRBJ1-2,CAISEPAGKDYGYTF,TGTGCCATCAGTGAGCCGGCAGGGAAAGACTATGGCTACACCTTC
TRBD1,TRBV20-1,-,TRBJ2-5,CSAGTGEYQETQYF,TGCAGTGCCGGGACAGGGGAGTACCAAGAGACCCAGTACTTC
-,TRBV15,many,TRBJ1-1,CATSATINTEAFF,TGTGCCACCAGCGCGACAATCAACACTGAAGCTTTCTTT
-,TRBV20-1,many,TRBJ2-7,CSANVPYEQYF,TGCAGTGCTAACGTCCCCTACGAGCAGTACTTC
TRBD1,TRBV4-1,few,TRBJ2-5,CASARGLQETQYF,TGCGCCAGCGCCAGGGGGCTTCAAGAGACCCAGTACTTC